This T cell receptor (beta chain) was sequenced in a study of cytomegalovirus exposure and HLA in healthy donors. Study-level points and caveats: Analyses of presence and absence presupposed an approximately uniform sequencing depth across donors. One variant, a missense change in DCLRE1C, was linked in a later analysis to TCR beta V- and J-gene trimming.

This clone was picked up a small number of times. What it recognizes is unknown. PCR employed 60 Vbeta and 13 Jbeta primers. Using immunoSEQ multiplex PCR, the repertoire was profiled, and TCRdb retains in-frame clones only, with some absent. Here the sample spans some 150,000 clones, about 10% being singletons. The sequence came from a man between 50 and 59 years old in good health and CMV-seronegative. The sample consisted of PBMCs.

For the CDR3, the DNA is TGTGCCAGCACCAAGATCGACAGGGGGAACACTGAAGCTTTCTTT. Its protein is CASTKIDRGNTEAFF. The chain recombines TRBV6-5 with TRBJ1-1; the match to TRBD1 covers 8 bases. This CDR3 is built from 15 residues. The J segment lost 1 base and the V segment lost 7 bases, leaving 8 bases of the junction unmatched. Looked up from germline, CDR1 is MNHEY and CDR2 is SVGAGI.